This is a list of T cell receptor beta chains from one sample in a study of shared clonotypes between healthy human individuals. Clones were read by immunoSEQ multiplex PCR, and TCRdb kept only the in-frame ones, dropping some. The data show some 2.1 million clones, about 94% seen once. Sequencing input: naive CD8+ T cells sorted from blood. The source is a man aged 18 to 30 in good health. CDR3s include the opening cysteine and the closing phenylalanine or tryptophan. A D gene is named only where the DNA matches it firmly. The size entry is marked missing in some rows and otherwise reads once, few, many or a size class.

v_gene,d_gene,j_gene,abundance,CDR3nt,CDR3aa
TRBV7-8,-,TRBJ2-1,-,TGTGCCAGCAGCTTAGGGGTGAATGAGCAGTTCTTC,CASSLGVNEQFF
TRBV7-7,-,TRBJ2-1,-,TGTGCTAGCAGCTTAGGTCCTAGCTACAATGAGCAGTTCTTC,CASSLGPSYNEQFF
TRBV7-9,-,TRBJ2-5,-,TGTGCCAGCAGCCCTACCTACGGCAGGGCCGAAGAGACCCAGTACTTC,CASSPTYGRAEETQYF
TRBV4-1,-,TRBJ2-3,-,TGCGCCAGCAGCCAAGATCGAGGAGATACGCAGTATTTT,CASSQDRGDTQYF
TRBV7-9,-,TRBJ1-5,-,TGTGCCAGCAGCTTAAGTGTGAGCAATCAGCCCCAGCATTTT,CASSLSVSNQPQHF
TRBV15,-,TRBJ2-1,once,TGTGCCACCAGCAGTGTCGGGATCGATGAGCAGTTCTTC,CATSSVGIDEQFF
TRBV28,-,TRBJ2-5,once,TGTGCCAGCAGCTTACGGACTGTTCAGGAGACCCAGTACTTC,CASSLRTVQETQYF
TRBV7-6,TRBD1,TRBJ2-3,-,TGTGCCAGCAGCCGGACAGGGCGAGATACGCAGTATTTT,CASSRTGRDTQYF
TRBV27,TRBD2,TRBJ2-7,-,TGTGCCAGCAGTTTATGGTCTAGCGGGAATTACGAGCAGTACTTC,CASSLWSSGNYEQYF
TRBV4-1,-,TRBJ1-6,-,TGCGCCAGCAGCCAAGATTGGGGGGCGCGTAATTCACCCCTCCACTTT,CASSQDWGARNSPLHF
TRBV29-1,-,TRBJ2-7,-,TGCAGCGTTTCCGAATCTGTAAACTACGAGCAGTACTTC,CSVSESVNYEQYF
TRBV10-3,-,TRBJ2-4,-,TGTGCCATCAGTGACGAAGCCGGCATTCAGTACTTC,CAISDEAGIQYF
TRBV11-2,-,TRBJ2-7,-,TGTGCCAGCAGCCTAGAGACAGGTAGCTACGAGCAGTACTTC,CASSLETGSYEQYF
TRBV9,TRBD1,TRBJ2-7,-,TGTGCCAGCAGCTATTCAGGGGGATACGAGCAGTACTTC,CASSYSGGYEQYF
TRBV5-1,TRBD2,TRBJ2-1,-,TGCGCCAGCAGCCCCGCCGCGGGACTAGCGGCACACAATGAGCAGTTCTTC,CASSPAAGLAAHNEQFF
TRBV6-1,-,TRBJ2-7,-,TGTGCCAGCAATTGGAGGGCTGAAACCTACGAGCAGTACTTC,CASNWRAETYEQYF
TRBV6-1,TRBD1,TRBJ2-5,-,TGTGCCAGCAGACCTACAGGGGGTAGGGAGCAGTACTTC,CASRPTGGREQYF
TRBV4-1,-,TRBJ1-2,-,TGCGCCAGCAGCCACTCCCGCGAGTTACAAGACCGGGACCGCTACTTC,CASSHSRELQDRDRYF
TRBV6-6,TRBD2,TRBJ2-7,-,TGTGCCAGCAGTCCCGGACTAGCGGGAGCCACTCACTTC,CASSPGLAGATHF
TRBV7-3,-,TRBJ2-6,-,TGTGCCAGCAGCTTAGTAGTTAGCGGCGGGGCTGGGGCCAACGTCCTGACTTTC,CASSLVVSGGAGANVLTF
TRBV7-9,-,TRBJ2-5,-,TGTGCCAGCAGCTTAGTGGGGGTGGGTCAAGAGACCCAGTACTTC,CASSLVGVGQETQYF
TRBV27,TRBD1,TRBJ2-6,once,TGTGCCAGCAGTTTTCAGGGGGCCTCTGGGGCCAACGTCCTGACTTTC,CASSFQGASGANVLTF
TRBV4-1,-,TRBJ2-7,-,TGCGCCAGCAGCCAAGAAGAAGGGTGGGAGCAGTACTTC,CASSQEEGWEQYF
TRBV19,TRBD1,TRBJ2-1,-,TGTGCCAGTAGTATTGTCCTCGTGGGACAGGGGATCTACAATGAGCAGTTCTTC,CASSIVLVGQGIYNEQFF
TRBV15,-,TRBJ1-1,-,TGTGCCACCAGCAGAGCAGGGTACAGGACTGAAGCTTTCTTT,CATSRAGYRTEAFF
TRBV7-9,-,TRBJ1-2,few,TGTGCCAGCAGCCCCGGCCAGGGGCGACTGGGCTACACCTTC,CASSPGQGRLGYTF
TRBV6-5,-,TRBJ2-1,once,TGTGCCAGCAGTTACACCAAGAGCAATGAGCAGTTCTTC,CASSYTKSNEQFF
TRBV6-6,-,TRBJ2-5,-,TGTGCCAGCTGGGGACCGGAAGAGACCCAGTACTTC,CASWGPEETQYF
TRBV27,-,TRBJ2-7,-,TGTGCCAGCAGTTTAGGGGGGCCTCTTAATACCTACGAGCAGTACTTC,CASSLGGPLNTYEQYF
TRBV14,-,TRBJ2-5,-,TGTGCCAGCAGCCTTCAAGAGACCCAGTACTTC,CASSLQETQYF
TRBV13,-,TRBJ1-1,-,TGTGCCAGCAGCGGGACTGAAGCTTTCTTT,CASSGTEAFF
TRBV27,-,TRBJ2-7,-,TGTGCCAGCAGCTCGGGCCACGAGCAGTACTTC,CASSSGHEQYF
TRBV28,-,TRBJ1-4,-,TGTGCCAGCAGTTTTGGGCCTTGGGATGAAAAACTGTTTTTT,CASSFGPWDEKLFF
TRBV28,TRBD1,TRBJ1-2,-,TGTGCCAGCACCACTATAACAGGGGACTATGGCTACACCTTC,CASTTITGDYGYTF
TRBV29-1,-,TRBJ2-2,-,TGCAGCGTTGAGCTAGGCTGGGGCACCGGGGAGCTGTTTTTT,CSVELGWGTGELFF
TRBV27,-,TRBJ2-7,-,TGTGCCAGCGCCCCCGCAGCGGAATACGAGCAGTACTTC,CASAPAAEYEQYF
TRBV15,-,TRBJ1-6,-,TGTGCCACCAGAGGAATTGATTCACCCCTCCACTTT,CATRGIDSPLHF
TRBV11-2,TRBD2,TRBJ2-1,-,TGTGCCAGCAGCTTAGATCGGCGGGGGAGTGGGTTTTACAATGAGCAGTTCTTC,CASSLDRRGSGFYNEQFF
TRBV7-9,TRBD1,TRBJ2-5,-,TGTGCCAGCACCCTCCGGGACAGGCCCCAAGAGACCCAGTACTTC,CASTLRDRPQETQYF
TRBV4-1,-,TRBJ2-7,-,TGCGCCAGCACTCCTACCTACGAGCAGTACTTC,CASTPTYEQYF
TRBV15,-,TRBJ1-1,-,TGTGCCACCAGCAGAGATCAGGCCGGGGAGCAAGACACTGAAGCTTTCTTT,CATSRDQAGEQDTEAFF
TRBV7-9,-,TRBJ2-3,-,TGTGCCAGCAGCTCTACCACGCAGATAGGGGATACGCAGTATTTT,CASSSTTQIGDTQYF
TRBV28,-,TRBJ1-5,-,TGTGCCAGCAGTCTCCGACAGGTAGGGGATCAGCCCCAGCATTTT,CASSLRQVGDQPQHF